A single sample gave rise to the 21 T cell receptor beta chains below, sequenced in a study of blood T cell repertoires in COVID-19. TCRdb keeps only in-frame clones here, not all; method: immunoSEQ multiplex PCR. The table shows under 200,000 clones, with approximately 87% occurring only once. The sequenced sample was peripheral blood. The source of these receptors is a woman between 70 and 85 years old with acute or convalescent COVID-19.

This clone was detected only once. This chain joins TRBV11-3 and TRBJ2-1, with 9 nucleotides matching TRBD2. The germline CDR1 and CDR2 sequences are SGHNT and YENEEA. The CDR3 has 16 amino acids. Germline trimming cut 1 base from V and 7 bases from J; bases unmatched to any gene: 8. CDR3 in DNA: TGTGCCAGCAGCTTAGTCGGCGGGGGGGGCATGAATGAGCAGTTCTTC. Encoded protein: CASSLVGGGGMNEQFF.

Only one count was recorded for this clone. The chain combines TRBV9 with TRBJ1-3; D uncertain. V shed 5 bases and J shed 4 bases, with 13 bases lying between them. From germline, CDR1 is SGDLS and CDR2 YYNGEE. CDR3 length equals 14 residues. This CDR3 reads CASSSQDIGNTIYF. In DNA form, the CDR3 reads TGTGCCAGCAGTTCTCAAGACATCGGAAACACCATATATTTT.

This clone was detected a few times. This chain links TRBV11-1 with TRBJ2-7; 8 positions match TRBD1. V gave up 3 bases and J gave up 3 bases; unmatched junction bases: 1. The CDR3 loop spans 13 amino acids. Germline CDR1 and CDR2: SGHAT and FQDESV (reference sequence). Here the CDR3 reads CASSFTGGYEQYF. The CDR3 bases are TGTGCCAGCAGCTTTACAGGGGGCTACGAGCAGTACTTC.

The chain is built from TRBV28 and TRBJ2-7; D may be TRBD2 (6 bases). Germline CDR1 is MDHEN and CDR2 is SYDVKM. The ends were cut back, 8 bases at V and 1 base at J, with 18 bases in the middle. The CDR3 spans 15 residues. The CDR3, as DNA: TGTGCCAGCTCCCGCGGGGACCTAAATTCCTACGAGCAGTACTTC. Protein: CASSRGDLNSYEQYF.

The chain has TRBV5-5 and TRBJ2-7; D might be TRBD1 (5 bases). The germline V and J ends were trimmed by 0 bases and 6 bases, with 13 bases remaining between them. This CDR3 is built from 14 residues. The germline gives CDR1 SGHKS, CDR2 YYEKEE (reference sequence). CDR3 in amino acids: CASSLEGQDGEQYF. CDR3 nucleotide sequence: TGTGCCAGCAGCTTGGAGGGGCAGGACGGCGAGCAGTACTTC. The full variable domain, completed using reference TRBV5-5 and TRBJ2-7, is DAGVTQSPTHLIKTRGQQVTLRCSPISGHKSVSWYQQVLGQGPQFIFQYYEKEERGRGNFPDRFSARQFPNYSSELNVNALLLGDSALYLCASSLEGQDGEQYFGPGTRLTVT.

CDR3 residues: CSASLTGEAQYF. The CDR3 DNA follows: TGCAGTGCTAGTCTCACAGGGGAAGCCCAGTACTTC. The genes are TRBV20-1 and TRBJ2-5; the match to TRBD1 covers 7 bases. Germline CDR1 reads DFQATT; CDR2 reads SNEGSKA (reference sequence). After removal of 3 bases from V and 9 bases from J, the junction contained 7 bases not matched to a gene. The CDR3 covers 12 residues.

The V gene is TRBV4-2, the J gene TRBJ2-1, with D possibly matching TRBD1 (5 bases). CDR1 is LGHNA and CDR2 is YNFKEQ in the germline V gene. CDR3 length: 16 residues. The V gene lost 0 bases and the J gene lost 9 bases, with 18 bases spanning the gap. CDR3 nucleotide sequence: TGTGCCAGCAGCCAAGATTTCGCAGGGAACGGTGGTGAGCAGTTCTTC. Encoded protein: CASSQDFAGNGGEQFF.

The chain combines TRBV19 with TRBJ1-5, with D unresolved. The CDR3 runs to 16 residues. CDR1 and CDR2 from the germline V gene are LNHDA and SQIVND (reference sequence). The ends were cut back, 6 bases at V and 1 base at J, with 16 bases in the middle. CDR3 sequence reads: CASSRTELGSNQPQHF. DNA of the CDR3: TGTGCCAGTAGCCGGACCGAACTAGGGAGCAATCAGCCCCAGCATTTT.

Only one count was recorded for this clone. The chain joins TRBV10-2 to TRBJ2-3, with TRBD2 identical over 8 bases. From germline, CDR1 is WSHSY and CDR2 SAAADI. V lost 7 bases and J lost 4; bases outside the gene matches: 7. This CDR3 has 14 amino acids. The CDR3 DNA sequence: TGCGCCAGCACCGGAAGCGGGAGAGCAGATACGCAGTATTTT. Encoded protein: CASTGSGRADTQYF.

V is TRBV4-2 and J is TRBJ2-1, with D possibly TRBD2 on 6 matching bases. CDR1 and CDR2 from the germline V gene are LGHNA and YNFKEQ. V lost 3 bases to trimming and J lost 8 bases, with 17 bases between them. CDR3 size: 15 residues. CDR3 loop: CASSQSNGPGDEQFF. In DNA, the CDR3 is TGTGCCAGCAGCCAGTCTAACGGGCCGGGGGATGAGCAGTTCTTC.

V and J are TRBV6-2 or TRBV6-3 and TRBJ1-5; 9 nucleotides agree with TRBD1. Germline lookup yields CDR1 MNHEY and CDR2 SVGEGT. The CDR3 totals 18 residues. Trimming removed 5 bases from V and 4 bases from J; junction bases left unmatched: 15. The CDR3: CASSNGQGQQPRNQPQHF. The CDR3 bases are TGTGCCAGCAGTAATGGACAGGGGCAGCAACCTCGGAATCAGCCCCAGCATTTT.

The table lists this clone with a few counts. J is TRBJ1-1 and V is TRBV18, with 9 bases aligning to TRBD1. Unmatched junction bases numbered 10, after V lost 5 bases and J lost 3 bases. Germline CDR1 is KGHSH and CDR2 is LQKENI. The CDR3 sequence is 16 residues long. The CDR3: CASSFAGTGYDTEAFF. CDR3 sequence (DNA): TGTGCCAGCTCATTCGCCGGGACAGGGTATGACACTGAAGCTTTCTTT.

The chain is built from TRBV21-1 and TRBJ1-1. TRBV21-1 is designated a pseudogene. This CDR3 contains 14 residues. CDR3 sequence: CASSESRRGTEAFF. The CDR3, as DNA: TGTGCCAGCAGCGAAAGTAGGCGCGGCACTGAAGCTTTCTTT.

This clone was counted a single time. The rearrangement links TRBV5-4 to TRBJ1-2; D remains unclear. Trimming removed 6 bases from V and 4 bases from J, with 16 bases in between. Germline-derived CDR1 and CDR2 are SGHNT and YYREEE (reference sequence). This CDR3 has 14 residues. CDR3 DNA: TGTGCCAGCACCCGGCCGCGGGCGCCCTATGGCTACACCTTC. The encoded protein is CASTRPRAPYGYTF.

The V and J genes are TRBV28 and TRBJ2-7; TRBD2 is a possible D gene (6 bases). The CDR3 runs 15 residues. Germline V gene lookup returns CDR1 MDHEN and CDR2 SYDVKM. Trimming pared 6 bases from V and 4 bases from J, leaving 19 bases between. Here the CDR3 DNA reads TGTGCCAGCAGCCCTGGGGGGTCTGCCTTTTACGAGCAGTACTTC. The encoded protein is CASSPGGSAFYEQYF.

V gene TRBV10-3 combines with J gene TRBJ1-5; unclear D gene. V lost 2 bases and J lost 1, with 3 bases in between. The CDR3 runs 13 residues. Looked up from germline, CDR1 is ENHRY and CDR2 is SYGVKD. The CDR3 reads CAISEGSNQPQHF. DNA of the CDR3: TGTGCCATCAGTGAGGGCAGCAATCAGCCCCAGCATTTT.

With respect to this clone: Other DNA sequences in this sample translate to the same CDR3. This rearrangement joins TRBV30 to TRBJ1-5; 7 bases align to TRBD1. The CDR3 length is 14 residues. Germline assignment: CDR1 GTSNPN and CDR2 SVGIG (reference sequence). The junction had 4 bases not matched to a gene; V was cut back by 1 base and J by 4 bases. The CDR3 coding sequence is TGTGCCTGGAGTGGAGGACAGGAGAATCAGCCCCAGCATTTT. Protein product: CAWSGGQENQPQHF. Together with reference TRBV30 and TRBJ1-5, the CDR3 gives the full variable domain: SQTIHQWPATLVQPVGSPLSLECTVEGTSNPNLYWYRQAAGRGLQLLFYSVGIGQISSEVPQNLSASRPQDRQFILSSKKLLLSDSGFYLCAWSGGQENQPQHFGDGTRLSIL.

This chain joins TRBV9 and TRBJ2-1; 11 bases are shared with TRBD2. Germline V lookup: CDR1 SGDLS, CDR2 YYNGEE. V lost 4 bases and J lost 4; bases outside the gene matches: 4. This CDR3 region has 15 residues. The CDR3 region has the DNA TGTGCCAGCAGCCCCAGACTAGCGGGGTACAATGAGCAGTTCTTC. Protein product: CASSPRLAGYNEQFF.

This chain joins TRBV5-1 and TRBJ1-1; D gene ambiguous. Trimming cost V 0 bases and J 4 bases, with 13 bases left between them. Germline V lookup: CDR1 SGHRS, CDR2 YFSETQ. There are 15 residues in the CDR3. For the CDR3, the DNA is TGCGCCAGCAGCTTGGGAGGGCGGTTCGGCACTGAAGCTTTCTTT. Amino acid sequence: CASSLGGRFGTEAFF.

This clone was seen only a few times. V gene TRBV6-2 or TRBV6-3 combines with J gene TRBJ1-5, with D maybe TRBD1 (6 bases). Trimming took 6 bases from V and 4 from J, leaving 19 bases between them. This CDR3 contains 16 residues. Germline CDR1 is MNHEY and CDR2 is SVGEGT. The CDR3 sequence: CASSKGGAGANQPQHF. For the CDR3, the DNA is TGTGCCAGCAGCAAGGGGGGGGCTGGGGCAAATCAGCCCCAGCATTTT.

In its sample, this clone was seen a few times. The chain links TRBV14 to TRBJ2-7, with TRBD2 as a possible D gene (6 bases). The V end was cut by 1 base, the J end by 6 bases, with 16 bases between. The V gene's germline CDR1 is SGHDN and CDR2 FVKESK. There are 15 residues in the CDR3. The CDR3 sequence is CASSQVAEPRGEQYF. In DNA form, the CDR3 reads TGTGCCAGCAGCCAAGTAGCGGAGCCGAGGGGCGAGCAGTACTTC.